This T cell receptor (beta chain) emerged from a study of blood T cell repertoires in COVID-19. Background on the study: Material from acute and convalescent COVID-19 was sourced from the United States, Italy and Spain. Sample material is recorded as cDNA or gDNA derived from T cells, B-cell-depleted T cells, or PBMCs.

In the authors' methods: Amplification of reference gene primers was used by the study to estimate nucleated cell counts. The data were produced by immunoSEQ multiplex PCR, yet TCRdb's version contains in-frame clones alone and is incomplete. V and J calls and clone size come straight from that table; D and trimming were deduced from the DNA. Of roughly 120,000 clones listed, about 90% were seen once; the top ten hold almost 0.9%. CDR1 is SGHAT, CDR2 FQNNGV, per germline. CDR3 size: 13 residues. V lost 4 bases to trimming and J lost 4 bases, with 11 bases between them. Source material: peripheral blood. The sequence was collected from a woman in her forties or fifties with active or convalescent COVID-19. V is TRBV11-2 and J is TRBJ2-7; D is possibly TRBD1 (6 bases). The chain's CDR3 is CASSSPDRYEQYF. Here the CDR3 DNA reads TGTGCCAGCAGCTCTCCGGACAGATACGAGCAGTACTTC.